This T cell receptor (beta chain) was documented in a study of cytomegalovirus exposure and HLA in healthy donors (dated by TCRdb to the late 2010s). About the full investigation: An earlier analysis of under 600 of the donors reported about 290 Gb of sequence data and 117 million unique TCR beta sequences from approximately 180 million T cells. Typing coverage varied by locus: roughly 629-630 donors for A, B, C, DRB1 and DQB1; about 520 for DQA1; about 570 for DPA1; 450 to 480 for DPB1. An early release that covered roughly 600 HLA-typed donors contained approximately 320 gigabases of sequencing data and about 84 million unique TCR sequences. HLA typing included class I and class II loci at four-digit resolution. A later analysis re-analyzed previously published TCR beta repertoires from 600 to 850 donors and added high-resolution HLA genotyping to study TCR occurrence patterns. The study combined high-throughput TCR immunosequencing, statistical association of individual TCRs with disease status, and machine learning to predict cytomegalovirus infection status. In the later analysis, no new phenotypic data were used to find candidate immune exposures; instead, reliance was placed on TCR beta sequences and their occurrence across donors. The study aimed to test whether cataloging public T cell receptors could reveal signatures of past pathogen exposure. In a later genetic analysis, genome-wide SNP genotypes for about three fifths of the roughly 670 donors were used, and that subset was treated as a discovery cohort. Because of strong linkage in the cohort, roughly five DR-DQ haplotypes were treated as single units for association and clustering. The study profiled the T cell repertoires of under 700 subjects by immunosequencing and related them to cytomegalovirus serostatus. Among roughly 370 genotyped donors of the cohort, an average of around 240,000 unique TCR beta nucleotide sequences were sequenced per donor, around a sixth of them non-productive. Of the 300 to 450 genotyped donors, 81% were placed in the genetic ancestry cluster associated with self-reported Caucasian donors. Donor age, sex, ethnicity and CMV serostatus were compiled alongside the repertoire data. Every discovery cohort repertoire had been produced on one sequencing platform. A separate validation cohort of over 95 different subjects was used in addition to the 666-subject first cohort. An earlier analysis of 587 of the donors applied high-throughput TCR beta sequencing to assess whether each TCR beta V gene segment acted as functional or pseudogenic. Results and caveats for the whole study, not just this receptor: A few of the identified cytomegalovirus-associated TCR beta chains were confirmed in vitro to be specific for cytomegalovirus antigens. In a later genetic analysis, fewer N-insertions in productive TCRs were reported among donors in an Asian-associated ancestry cluster than the roughly 700-donor mean. Cytomegalovirus status was reported to be diagnosed by the classifier with high specificity and sensitivity in both the original and validation cohorts. Because HLA typing was missing for some donors at each locus, association tests included only the typed subset. Correlated functional status among segregating V segments might be attributable to linkage disequilibrium, but an unknown experimental factor could not be ruled out. The only immune exposure information available for the cohort was CMV serostatus. A later analysis associated roughly 17,000 TCR beta sequences with specific HLA alleles at a false discovery rate of 0.05. Because the 87-base-pair reads could not distinguish some IMGT-functional V segments, including TRBV6-2 and TRBV6-3, those segments were excluded. A further reported finding was that TCR beta sequences accurately predicted the HLA-A and HLA-B alleles for most subjects in the first cohort. According to the authors, the approach could potentially be generalized to other disease states and immunological phenotypes. Several of the top co-occurrence clusters appeared to be linked to parvovirus B19, influenza, CMV and Epstein-Barr virus, according to a later analysis. The study gave a list of more than 150 TCR beta chains associated with cytomegalovirus. The cohort was sequenced for TCR beta chains only, and without alpha or paired-chain data the features that could be detected were limited. In a later analysis, most CMV-associated TCR beta chains were found to appear HLA-restricted, with HLA associations seemingly driven largely by CMV exposure. An earlier analysis of some 560 of the donors showed that most TCR beta V segments appeared in productive rearrangements either about 87% or about 30% of the time, which broadly matched IMGT annotations. Strong co-occurrence of HLA alleles, especially DR and DQ, made assigning TCR associations to individual alleles difficult. While some public TCRs were present in many individuals, most TCR sequences turned up only very rarely across donors. A cluster of highly shared sequence variants was judged likely to represent a technical artifact of the sequencing pipeline. The presence/absence analyses assumed that sequencing depth was roughly uniform across donors, and that assumption may not be true. A later analysis found that TCR association rates varied across HLA loci, with DRB1 alleles showing the most associated TCRs and HLA-C alleles the fewest. Approximately 16 rarely observed V segments, including chromosome 9 orphons, were excluded from the earlier analysis of approximately 500 of the donors because counts were too low. An association between a missense DCLRE1C variant and V-gene and J-gene trimming of TCR beta chains was found in a later genetic analysis and replicated in an independent cohort. In a later analysis, HLA-associated TCR beta chains were found to be more clonally expanded and to have lower generation probabilities than equally common non-associated chains.

Libraries came from the immunoSEQ multiplex PCR assay. For the multiplex PCR, a mixture combining 60 forward primers for TCR Vbeta segments and 13 reverse primers for TCR Jbeta segments was used. The CDR3 region of rearranged TCR beta genes was amplified from genomic DNA with a multiplex PCR assay. The Illumina HiSeq System was used to sequence the amplified TCR beta libraries as 87-base-pair reads. As for how the authors treated the data: A later analysis tallied tens of millions of unique TCR beta chains across the 666 repertoires, and approximately 12 million of those chains were shared by two or more donors. Raw reads were error-corrected and collapsed into unique sequences with a nearest-neighbor algorithm that merged closely related sequences to remove PCR and sequencing errors. To assign V, D and J gene segments, CDR3 sequences were aligned to IMGT reference sequences. Each retained sequence needed at least a six-nucleotide match to both a V gene segment and a J gene segment. A rearrangement counted as productive if the CDR3 had no stop codons and remained in frame with V and J, and every other rearrangement counted as non-productive. CDR3 was defined according to IMGT convention as the region running from the second conserved V-encoded cysteine to the conserved J-encoded phenylalanine. In an earlier analysis of 500 to 650 of the donors, sequences lacking an unambiguous match to a single V gene segment were excluded. In an earlier analysis of a few hundred of the donors, V segments were called functional above 56.7% productive rearrangements and were called segregating when the between-donor standard deviation exceeded 5%. A statistical classification framework was built to diagnose cytomegalovirus status from the catalog of TCR beta chain sequences. V and J gene assignment, in a later analysis, came from comparing TCR nucleotide sequences with IMGT/GENE-DB human TR gene sequences. Using the TCRdist pipeline, a later analysis assigned CDR3 sequences along with most-parsimonious VDJ recombination scenarios. In a later analysis, each TCR beta chain was defined by its CDR3 amino acid sequence together with its V-gene family, and reads lacking a unique V-gene family were excluded. As a way to deal with suspected cross-contamination and a sequencing artifact, a later analysis dropped approximately 590 nucleotide sequences that were highly shared and had low generation probability. In a later analysis, a clonal expansion index was calculated for each public chain from normalized within-repertoire ranks of inferred template counts. Generation probabilities in a later analysis came from a VDJ recombination model fitted to out-of-frame rearrangements, and those results were checked against IGoR. Hypergeometric tests were used in a later analysis to score TCR-TCR, TCR-HLA and TCR-CMV co-occurrence, with a repertoire-size bias correction applied to the TCR pairs. In a later analysis, false discovery rates were estimated by permuting HLA or CMV assignments 20 times. A later analysis grouped co-occurring TCRs with DBSCAN, adding TCRdist sequence similarity when clustering within HLA-allele-positive subsets. Repertoires with fewer than 30,000 or more than 120,000 public chains were left out of co-occurrence clustering, as were five repertoires with anomalous nucleotide sharing. TCRdb re-hosts the immuneACCESS table, in-frame sequences only. Its copies lack some clones; in the studies checked, an unresolved V gene accounts for under half of them, and the cause for the rest is not known. That table gives V, J and clone size, and the DNA gave D and trimming. This sample lists fewer than 200,000 clones; roughly 80% were detected once. Roughly a tenth of the sample rests with the top ten.

The cohort comprised some 700 healthy bone marrow donors. Cohort members were all nominally healthy when sampled, although unrecorded immune exposures were likely present. The donor was CMV seropositive and belonged to the group of 250 to 350 seropositive cohort members. A peripheral blood sample was collected from each donor, and TCR beta sequencing was performed on peripheral blood mononuclear cells. The Qiagen DNeasy Blood Extraction Kit was used to extract genomic DNA from the blood cell samples. In the case of this clone: The target of this receptor is not known. Base-call qualities are not available, and no considerably larger clone is one nucleotide away.

Trimming takes 1 base from V and 5 bases from J, and the germline ends sit 14 bases apart. CDR1 SGHVS and CDR2 FNYEAQ are derived from the germline V gene. The CDR3 holds 15 amino acids from the cysteine to the phenylalanine. Just CDR3 DNA is preserved here, 45 bases in frame from base 1. Rearrangement joined TRBV7-6 to TRBJ2-5; 5 matching bases give a weak D call of TRBD2. Sequenced: PBMCs. The clonotype originates from a man aged 45-65 years in good health and CMV-seropositive. The DNA sequence is TGTGCCAGCAGCTTAGGCCCCCCCCCGGGGGAGACCCAGTACTTC. It translates as CASSLGPPPGETQYF.